This T cell receptor (beta chain) was captured by sequencing in a study of blood T cell repertoires in COVID-19. Clones were read by immunoSEQ multiplex PCR, and TCRdb kept only the in-frame ones, dropping some. Of around 200,000 clones listed, 78% are singletons. Per the germline V gene, CDR1 is KGHSH and CDR2 is LQKENI. The CDR3 consists of 14 residues. V gave up 3 bases and J gave up 7 bases; unmatched junction bases: 4. The V and J genes are TRBV18 and TRBJ2-1, with 9 positions matching TRBD1. The specimen sequenced was peripheral blood. The source of this sequence is a woman of 80 years or more with active or convalescent COVID-19. CDR3 nucleotides: TGTGCCAGCTCACCCTGGACAGGGGAAAATGAGCAGTTCTTC. Its protein product is CASSPWTGENEQFF.